A selection of T cell receptor beta chains follows, all from one sample in a study of cytomegalovirus exposure and HLA in healthy donors. Using immunoSEQ multiplex PCR, the repertoire was profiled, and TCRdb retains in-frame clones only, with some absent. Among fewer than 150,000 clones listed, roughly 76% were seen once. Sequenced material: PBMCs. The receptors here all came from a human donor in good health. Each CDR3 is given with its conserved first and last residue. Fields, in order: D gene, clone size, V gene, J gene, CDR3 DNA, CDR3 protein. D genes are given only for firm matches. Not all rows give a size; the values are once, few, many and, for expanded clones, a class.

d_call: TRBD1; clone_size: .; v_call: TRBV5-3; j_call: TRBJ1-3; cdr3_nt: TGTGCCAGAAGCGCGGGGGGACAGGGTCCAGGAAACACCATATATTTT; cdr3_aa: CARSAGGQGPGNTIYF
d_call: TRBD1; clone_size: .; v_call: TRBV19; j_call: TRBJ2-7; cdr3_nt: TGTGCCAGTAGTAATCCCGGGACAGGGAATTTCAACGAGCAGTACTTC; cdr3_aa: CASSNPGTGNFNEQYF
d_call: TRBD2; clone_size: few; v_call: TRBV2; j_call: TRBJ2-3; cdr3_nt: TGTGCCAGCAGTGAACAAGGGAGGGGTCGTCTCCGCGCAGATACGCAGTATTTT; cdr3_aa: CASSEQGRGRLRADTQYF
d_call: .; clone_size: .; v_call: TRBV27; j_call: TRBJ2-4; cdr3_nt: TGTGCCAGCAGTTTATCAAGGGGGGGCAAAAACATTCAGTACTTC; cdr3_aa: CASSLSRGGKNIQYF
d_call: TRBD1; clone_size: .; v_call: TRBV6-5; j_call: TRBJ2-7; cdr3_nt: TGTGCCAGCAGCGGACAGGCGAGCTCCTACGAGCAGTACTTC; cdr3_aa: CASSGQASSYEQYF
d_call: TRBD2; clone_size: .; v_call: TRBV18; j_call: TRBJ2-7; cdr3_nt: TGTGCCAGCTCACCGATAGCGGGAGTCACCTACGAGCAGTACTTC; cdr3_aa: CASSPIAGVTYEQYF
d_call: TRBD1; clone_size: .; v_call: TRBV12-5; j_call: TRBJ1-2; cdr3_nt: TGTGCTAGTGGTTCGCCGACAGGGGGCGACCTCAACTATGGCTACACCTTC; cdr3_aa: CASGSPTGGDLNYGYTF
d_call: TRBD2; clone_size: .; v_call: TRBV7-8; j_call: TRBJ2-1; cdr3_nt: TGTGCCAGCAGCCCCCACGGCGGGGGTAATGAGCAGTTCTTC; cdr3_aa: CASSPHGGGNEQFF
d_call: TRBD2; clone_size: .; v_call: TRBV5-1; j_call: TRBJ2-2; cdr3_nt: TGCGCCAGCACAACCTTAGCGGGAACCGGGGAGCTGTTTTTT; cdr3_aa: CASTTLAGTGELFF
d_call: TRBD1; clone_size: .; v_call: TRBV6-6; j_call: TRBJ1-2; cdr3_nt: TGTGCCAGCAGTTACGAGGACAGGGTATCCGGCTACACCTTC; cdr3_aa: CASSYEDRVSGYTF
d_call: TRBD1; clone_size: .; v_call: TRBV19; j_call: TRBJ1-5; cdr3_nt: TGTGCCATCCAAACTCACAGGACAGGGGTTCAGCCCCAGCATTTT; cdr3_aa: CAIQTHRTGVQPQHF
d_call: TRBD1; clone_size: .; v_call: TRBV12-5; j_call: TRBJ2-1; cdr3_nt: TGTGCTAGTGGTCAGGGGGCGGGTGAGCAGTTCTTC; cdr3_aa: CASGQGAGEQFF
d_call: TRBD2; clone_size: .; v_call: TRBV5-1; j_call: TRBJ2-3; cdr3_nt: TGCGCCAGCACCCCCGGGACTAGCGGGGGGAGGGGAAGGACAGATACGCAGTATTTT; cdr3_aa: CASTPGTSGGRGRTDTQYF
d_call: .; clone_size: .; v_call: TRBV6-4; j_call: TRBJ2-3; cdr3_nt: TGTGCCAGCAGTGCTACAGGGTTATTGGCAGATACGCAGTATTTT; cdr3_aa: CASSATGLLADTQYF
d_call: .; clone_size: .; v_call: TRBV6-6; j_call: TRBJ1-1; cdr3_nt: TGTGCCAGCAGTTATCGCGACGGGGTGAACACTGAAGCTTTCTTT; cdr3_aa: CASSYRDGVNTEAFF
d_call: TRBD1; clone_size: .; v_call: TRBV6-1; j_call: TRBJ1-5; cdr3_nt: TGTGCCAGCAGTATGGGACAGGTAAATCAGCCCCAGCATTTT; cdr3_aa: CASSMGQVNQPQHF
d_call: .; clone_size: .; v_call: TRBV4-1; j_call: TRBJ1-5; cdr3_nt: TGCGCCAGCAGCCAAGGTATATCTCAGCCCCAGCATTTT; cdr3_aa: CASSQGISQPQHF